The 21 T cell receptor beta chains reported below all come from one sample, sequenced in a study of breast tumors, draining lymph nodes, adjacent tissues. MiXCR, run by TCRdb on the multiplex PCR reads, gives a single entry per CDR3 protein. The sample consists of some 170,000 distinct CDR3 sequences, approximately 30% of them appearing once. Axillary draining lymph nodes of breast cancer patients supplied the node samples. The sequenced material came from axillary lymph node tissue. Receptors were obtained from a female donor with breast cancer. Some clones in this sample may be carry-over from other donors' samples.

The V call is TRBV2, the J call TRBJ2-5; 7 nucleotides line up with TRBD1. CDR3 size: 12 residues. Germline V CDR1 and CDR2: SNHLY, FYNNEI. J lost 2 bases, V lost 8 bases, and 2 bases had no gene match. The CDR3 region is CASGGQQETQYF. In DNA form, the CDR3 reads TGTGCCAGCGGGGGACAGCAAGAGACCCAGTACTTC.

The sample holds many counts of this clonotype. V and J are TRBV29-1 and TRBJ2-1; TRBD1 might be the D (5 bases). The germline V gene has CDR1 SQVTM and CDR2 ANQGSEA. V lost 6 bases to trimming and J lost 6 bases, with 12 bases between them. CDR3 length: 12 residues. CDR3: CSVAQGVNEQFF. DNA of the CDR3: TGCAGCGTAGCTCAGGGTGTCAATGAGCAGTTCTTC.

The chain recombines TRBV5-4 with TRBJ2-1, with 9 bases lining up with TRBD2. Germline lookup yields CDR1 SGHNT and CDR2 YYREEE (reference sequence). This CDR3 contains 16 residues. With V trimmed by 0 bases and J by 4 bases, 5 bases remained unmatched. The CDR3 DNA follows: TGTGCCAGCAGCTTGGTTACAGCGGGAGGTTACAATGAGCAGTTCTTC. This sequence encodes CASSLVTAGGYNEQFF.

Regarding this clonotype: One end of the junction fails to match germline, which may point to a read error. CDR3 sequence: CASSLGLAGGFRETQYF. In DNA, the CDR3 is TGCGCCAGCAGCTTAGGACTGGCGGGAGGGTTTCGGGAGACCCAGTACTTC. The V gene is TRBV7-3, the J gene TRBJ2-5, with 9 bases that match TRBD2. Germline V CDR1 and CDR2: SGHTA, FQGTGA. This CDR3 is built from 17 residues.

This clonotype was found many times. The chain couples TRBV29-1 to TRBJ2-7, with a possible D match to TRBD2 (6 bases). Germline V gene data show CDR1 as SQVTM and CDR2 as ANQGSEA. The CDR3 has 15 amino acids. The germline V and J ends were trimmed by 3 bases and 0 bases, with 15 bases remaining between them. The CDR3 nucleotides are TGCAGCGTTGAGCTCGTGGGGAGGAGCTCCTACGAGCAGTACTTC. Translated, it gives CSVELVGRSSYEQYF.

This clonotype was detected many times. The rearrangement links TRBV5-1 to TRBJ1-3, with D tentatively TRBD1 (6 bases). The CDR3 loop spans 15 amino acids. Germline V CDR1 and CDR2: SGHRS, YFSETQ. V was shortened by 2 bases and J by 3 bases, with 12 bases between the two germline ends. The CDR3 region is CASSLTGSSGNTIYF. The CDR3 DNA reads as TGCGCCAGCAGCTTAACAGGGTCTAGTGGAAACACCATATATTTT.

This clonotype has at least ten counts. Here the CDR3 reads CASSLVGSSGNTIYF. CDR3 bases: TGCGCCAGCAGCTTGGTGGGTAGCTCTGGAAACACCATATATTTT. The chain uses TRBV5-1 and TRBJ1-3, with D unresolved. Trimming pared 0 bases from V and 0 bases from J, leaving 7 bases between. Germline CDR1 and CDR2: SGHRS and YFSETQ. This CDR3 has 15 amino acids.

The CDR3 protein is CASSLGQGDYNSPLHF. CDR3 DNA sequence: TGTGCCAGCAGCCTCGGACAGGGGGACTATAATTCACCCCTCCACTTT. The chain is built from TRBV7-9 and TRBJ1-6; TRBD1 matches at 10 bases. The CDR3 contains 16 residues. V shed 5 bases and J 3 bases; nucleotides not matched to a gene: 4. Germline V gene data show CDR1 as SEHNR and CDR2 as FQNEAQ (reference sequence).

Concerning this clonotype itself: Since a much larger clone is just one base distant, this may be a read error. This chain links TRBV28 with TRBJ2-1, with D uncertain. This CDR3 spans 11 amino acids. The V end lost 4 bases, the J end lost 6 bases, and 4 bases lay between the germline ends. The germline gives CDR1 MDHEN, CDR2 SYDVKM. The chain's CDR3 is CASSWCNEQFF. In DNA, the CDR3 is TGTGCCAGCAGTTGGTGCAATGAGCAGTTCTTC.

As to this clonotype: An end of the junction differs from the germline gene, which may be a read error. The V and J genes are TRBV30 and TRBJ1-2; no firm D call. This CDR3 has 13 residues. From germline, CDR1 is GTSNPN and CDR2 SVGIG (reference sequence). The CDR3 loop is CAWRLKAIYGYAF. The CDR3 bases are TGTGCCTGGAGGTTAAAGGCGATCTATGGCTACGCCTTC.

This clonotype was observed many times. The chain combines TRBV15 with TRBJ2-7; 9 nucleotides match TRBD2. Germline V gene lookup returns CDR1 LNHNV and CDR2 YYDKDF (reference sequence). The V and J ends lost 0 bases and 3 bases, in that order; junction bases with no gene match: 6. CDR3 size: 16 residues. The CDR3: CATSRDRLAEDYEQYF. CDR3 coding DNA: TGTGCCACCAGCAGAGACCGACTAGCGGAAGACTACGAGCAGTACTTC. The whole variable domain, filled in from reference TRBV15 and TRBJ2-7, reads DAMVIQNPRYQVTQFGKPVTLSCSQTLNHNVMYWYQQKSSQAPKLLFHYYDKDFNNEADTPDNFQSRRPNTSFCFLDIRSPGLGDTAMYLCATSRDRLAEDYEQYFGPGTRLTVT.

This clonotype was counted at least ten times. The CDR3 is CASSLGGGEGEKLFF. The DNA for the CDR3 is TGTGCCAGCAGCTTAGGTGGAGGGGAAGGTGAAAAACTGTTTTTT. The V call is TRBV7-9, the J call TRBJ1-4, with D tentatively TRBD1 (5 bases). Deletions cut 1 base from V and 7 bases from J, with 13 bases between. Germline V lookup: CDR1 SEHNR, CDR2 FQNEAQ (reference sequence). The CDR3 covers 15 residues.

Turning to this clonotype: This likely comes from a read error, as the CDR3 has no conserved phenylalanine or tryptophan at its end. The chain couples TRBV10-3 to TRBJ1-3; possible D gene TRBD1, 5 bases. In germline, CDR1 is ENHRY, CDR2 SYGVKD. CDR3 length: 15 residues. Trimming removed 10 bases at V and 0 bases at J, with 16 bases between. CDR3 bases: TGTGCCACCTTCCCCCATACAGGCTCTGGAAACACCATATATCTT. Translated, it gives CATFPHTGSGNTIYL.

This clonotype was seen ten or more times. The V gene is TRBV10-2, the J gene TRBJ1-2; weak D call: TRBD1 (5 bases). Trimming left V 0 bases short and J 3 bases short, with 11 bases between. CDR1 and CDR2 (germline): WSHSY, SAAADI. The CDR3 totals 15 residues. This chain's CDR3 is CASSESRGGYYGYTF. The DNA of the CDR3 is TGCGCCAGCAGTGAGTCCCGGGGGGGATACTATGGCTACACCTTC.

This clonotype was counted many times. The chain has TRBV20-1 and TRBJ2-1; tentative D call: TRBD2 (6 bases). The V end lost 0 bases, the J end lost 9 bases, and 15 bases lay between the germline ends. Germline V gene lookup returns CDR1 DFQATT and CDR2 SNEGSKA (reference sequence). The CDR3 has 14 residues. The DNA for the CDR3 is TGCAGTGCTAGAGATCTACTAGCTTTCGGTGAGCAGTTCTTC. Its translation: CSARDLLAFGEQFF.

This clonotype was picked up many times. The DNA of the CDR3 is TGCGCCAGCAGCCAAGATGGGGCTAGAGATACGCAGTATTTT. Its protein product is CASSQDGARDTQYF. The chain carries TRBV4-3 and TRBJ2-3; a weak D match, TRBD1 (5 bases). The CDR3 sequence is 14 residues long. V shed 0 bases and J shed 5 bases, with 9 bases lying between them. CDR1 is LGHNA and CDR2 is YSLEER in the germline V gene.

V is TRBV7-9 and J is TRBJ2-3; 10 positions agree with TRBD2. The CDR3 loop spans 14 amino acids. The germline gives CDR1 SEHNR, CDR2 FQNEAQ (reference sequence). J lost 6 bases, V lost 6 bases, and 6 bases had no gene match. The CDR3 reads CASSPSGLADTQYF. The CDR3 DNA reads as TGTGCCAGCAGTCCTTCGGGACTAGCGGATACGCAGTATTTT.

J is TRBJ2-3 and V is TRBV4-1; perhaps D is TRBD1 or TRBD2 (6 bases each). The CDR3 contains 17 residues. V was pared by 6 bases and J by 0 bases, with 19 bases between. Germline V gives CDR1 MGHRA, CDR2 YSYEKL. Here the CDR3 DNA reads TGCGCCAGCAGGGGTCCCCCCGGGGGCCCTAGCACAGATACGCAGTATTTT. As protein: CASRGPPGGPSTDTQYF.

On this clonotype: The final CDR3 position lacks the conserved phenylalanine or tryptophan, pointing to a likely read error. The limits of the CDR3 on the DNA are not certain, so only TCRdb's listed CDR3 is given. The chain carries TRBV7-2 and TRBJ1-2. From germline, CDR1 is SGHTA and CDR2 FQGNSA. The CDR3 is 17 amino acids long, termini counted. CDR3 sequence reads: CASSLDQVQTNPMATQS.

This clonotype was detected a few times. The chain recombines TRBV6-5 with TRBJ1-2, with D maybe TRBD1 (5 bases). This CDR3 has 14 residues. V shed 5 bases and J shed 8 bases, with 18 bases lying between them. Germline loops: CDR1 MNHEY, CDR2 SVGAGI. Here the CDR3 DNA reads TGTGCCAGCAGTCCGGGGGGGTCAGGAAGAGGCTACACCTTC. It is translated as CASSPGGSGRGYTF.

This clonotype has a count of ten or more. A much more abundant neighbour one base away suggests this may be a read error. The chain combines TRBV6-2 or TRBV6-3 with TRBJ2-6; D remains ambiguous. Germline V gives CDR1 MNHEY, CDR2 SVGEGT. This CDR3 is 13 amino acids long. Trimming took 8 bases from V and 0 from J, leaving 5 bases between them. The CDR3 here is CASGVSGANVLTF. Here the CDR3 DNA reads TGTGCCAGCGGCGTCTCTGGGGCCAACGTCCTGACTTTC.